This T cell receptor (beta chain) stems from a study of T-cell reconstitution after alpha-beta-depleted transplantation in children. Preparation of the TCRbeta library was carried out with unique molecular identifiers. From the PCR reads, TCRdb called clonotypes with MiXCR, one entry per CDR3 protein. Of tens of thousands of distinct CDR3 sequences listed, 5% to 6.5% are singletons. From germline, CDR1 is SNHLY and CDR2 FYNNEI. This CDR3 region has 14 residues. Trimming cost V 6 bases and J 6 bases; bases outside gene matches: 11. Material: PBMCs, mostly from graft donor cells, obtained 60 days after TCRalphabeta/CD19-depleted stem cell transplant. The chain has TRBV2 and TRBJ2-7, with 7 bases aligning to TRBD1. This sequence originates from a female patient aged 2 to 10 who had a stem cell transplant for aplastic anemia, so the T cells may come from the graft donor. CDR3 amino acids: CASRTGTAASEQYF. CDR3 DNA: TGTGCCAGCAGGACCGGGACAGCGGCGAGCGAGCAGTACTTC.